This record concerns one T cell receptor (beta chain) sequence. As yet, its antigen is unknown. This specimen belongs to a study of T-cell memory formation after mild COVID-19. Study information: Among the donors, TCR clusters were largely specific to each donor.

TCRdb recomputed calls from the 5' RACE reads with MiXCR, one row per CDR3 protein. This table holds about 210,000 distinct CDR3 sequences, 27% found once. Trimming removed 7 bases from V and 3 bases from J, with 19 bases in between. The CDR3 length is 14 residues. CDR1 and CDR2 from the germline V gene are SQVTM and ANQGSEA. Whole-study results and caveats: The authors left the SARS-CoV-2 specificity of second-wave clones peaking on day 37 unconfirmed. Clones that contracted from day 15 to 85 were balanced CD4/CD8, while later expanders leaned CD4+.

The V gene is TRBV29-1, the J gene TRBJ2-7, with a tentative D call TRBD1 (8 bases). This receptor was taken from an adult woman who had mild COVID-19 (a few samples of this study predate the infection). Cell type and time point are not known. The sample consisted of PBMCs or a T cell subset sorted from them (not recorded which). The CDR3, as DNA: TGCAGCGCTGAGGGGGGGACAGGCATCTACGAGCAGTACTTC. It is translated as CSAEGGTGIYEQYF.